This T cell receptor (beta chain) was identified during a study of T cell responses to AZD1222 COVID-19 vaccine. Libraries were prepared by immunoSEQ multiplex PCR; TCRdb keeps only in-frame clonotypes and omits some of them. Found here are about 120,000 clones, roughly 85% of them singletons; the top ten hold about 8.6%. Study results and caveats: After the peak T cell response, and only then, were repertoires sampled. The study reported that nearly half of spike-specific TCRs target unmutated variant regions.

A single count supports this clone. Antigen: not known. CDR3 length: 16 amino acids. After removal of 1 base from V and 0 bases from J, the junction contained 6 bases not matched to a gene. The V gene's germline CDR1 is SGHVS and CDR2 FQNEAQ. Here the sequenced sample was peripheral blood, taken on day 0 of AZD1222 vaccination. This TCR was sampled from an adult in good health. The chain couples TRBV7-8 to TRBJ2-7, with TRBD1 matching over 7 bases. DNA of the CDR3: TGTGCCAGCAGCTTAGGGGGGTGGGACAGCTCCTACGAGCAGTACTTC. It yields the protein CASSLGGWDSSYEQYF.